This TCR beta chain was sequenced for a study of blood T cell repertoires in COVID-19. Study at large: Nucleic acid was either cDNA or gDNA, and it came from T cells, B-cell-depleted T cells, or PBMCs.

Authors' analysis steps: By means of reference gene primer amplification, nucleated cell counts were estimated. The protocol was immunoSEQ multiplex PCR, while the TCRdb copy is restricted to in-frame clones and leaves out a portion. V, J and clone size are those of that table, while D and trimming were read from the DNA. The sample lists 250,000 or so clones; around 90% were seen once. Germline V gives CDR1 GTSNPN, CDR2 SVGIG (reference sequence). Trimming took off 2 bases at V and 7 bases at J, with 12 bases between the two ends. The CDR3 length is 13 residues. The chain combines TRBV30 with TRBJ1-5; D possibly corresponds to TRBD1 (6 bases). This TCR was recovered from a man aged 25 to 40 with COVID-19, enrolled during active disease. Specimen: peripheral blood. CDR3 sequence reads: CAWSTHRDQPQHF. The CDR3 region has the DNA TGTGCCTGGAGTACCCACAGGGACCAGCCCCAGCATTTT.